The 26 T cell receptor beta chains reported below all come from one sample, sequenced in a study of long-term antiretroviral therapy in people with HIV (dated by TCRdb to the early 2020s). Sequencing of the TRB variable region was done with the immunoSEQ hsTCRB v3.0 assay at survey level resolution. TCRdb provides this immuneACCESS table in a form limited to in-frame rearrangements. Some clones are lacking; in checked studies, under half of them reflect an unresolved V gene, and why the rest are absent is not known. The sample table lists 20,000 or so clones, 70% to 90% of them with a count of one. Of the sample, less than 20% is held by the ten largest clones. The sample here was unsorted PBMCs, taken 0.6 years after starting antiretroviral therapy. The receptors stem from a woman between 18 and 30 years old with HIV.

The rearrangement joins TRBV2 to TRBJ2-2; 9 nucleotides line up with TRBD2. Germline V gives CDR1 SNHLY, CDR2 FYNNEI. Germline trimming cut 10 bases from V and 3 bases from J; bases unmatched to any gene: 3. This CDR3 has 13 residues. The chain's CDR3 is CAMSGGHTGELFF. For the CDR3, the DNA is TGTGCCATGAGCGGGGGGCACACCGGGGAGCTGTTTTTT.

This chain joins TRBV5-1 and TRBJ2-1; TRBD2 aligns across 13 bases. CDR1 SGHRS and CDR2 YFSETQ come from the germline V gene. V lost 4 bases and J lost 8; bases outside the gene matches: 6. The CDR3 loop spans 15 amino acids. CDR3 DNA: TGCGCCAGCAGCCCGGGACTAGCGGGGCACGATGAGCAGTTCTTC. Encoded protein: CASSPGLAGHDEQFF.

V and J are TRBV9 and TRBJ2-3; D possibly corresponds to TRBD1 (6 bases). The CDR3 sequence is 16 residues long. CDR1 and CDR2 from the germline V gene are SGDLS and YYNGEE. V gave up 0 bases and J gave up 1 base, with 12 bases separating them. The CDR3 coding sequence is TGTGCCAGCAGCGTAGGGGCAGGGGCCCGCACAGATACGCAGTATTTT. Translated: CASSVGAGARTDTQYF. Full variable domain (outside the CDR3, taken from reference TRBV9 and TRBJ2-3): DSGVTQTPKHLITATGQRVTLRCSPRSGDLSVYWYQQSLDQGLQFLIQYYNGEERAKGNILERFSAQQFPDLHSELNLSSLELGDSALYFCASSVGAGARTDTQYFGPGTRLTVL.

This sequence joins TRBV10-1 and TRBJ2-2; D is perhaps TRBD1 (6 bases). Germline V gene lookup returns CDR1 WNHNN and CDR2 SYGVQD (reference sequence). This CDR3 spans 16 amino acids. Deletions cut 6 bases from V and 6 bases from J, with 20 bases between. The CDR3 nucleotides are TGCGCCAGCAGGATCTCCCCGACAGGCGCACCCGGGGAGCTGTTTTTT. This translates into CASRISPTGAPGELFF.

This clone was seen once. The genes are TRBV5-1 and TRBJ2-3, with 11 bases fitting TRBD1. CDR1 and CDR2 (germline): SGHRS, YFSETQ. The trim removed 0 bases at V and 3 bases at J, leaving 3 bases unmatched. The CDR3 totals 16 residues. Here the CDR3 DNA reads TGCGCCAGCAGCTTGGCCGGGACAGGGGGTACAGATACGCAGTATTTT. Protein: CASSLAGTGGTDTQYF.

V and J are TRBV5-1 and TRBJ1-1; D may be TRBD1 (5 bases). V dropped 4 bases and J dropped 4 bases, with 17 bases sitting between them. The CDR3 is 15 amino acids. Germline CDR1 reads SGHRS; CDR2 reads YFSETQ. The DNA for the CDR3 is TGCGCCAGCAGCCCCTTGACAAACGGGGGCACTGAAGCTTTCTTT. Translating it yields CASSPLTNGGTEAFF. The whole variable domain, filled in from reference TRBV5-1 and TRBJ1-1, reads KAGVTQTPRYLIKTRGQQVTLSCSPISGHRSVSWYQQTPGQGLQFLFEYFSETQRNKGNFPGRFSGRQFSNSRSEMNVSTLELGDSALYLCASSPLTNGGTEAFFGQGTRLTVV.

V gene TRBV6-4 combines with J gene TRBJ1-1; 8 nucleotides match TRBD1. This CDR3 contains 14 residues. The V gene's germline CDR1 is MRHNA and CDR2 SNTAGT. V dropped 6 bases and J dropped 2; count of bases not matched to a gene: 5. DNA for the CDR3: TGTGCCAGCAGCTCGACAGGGGAAAACACTGAAGCTTTCTTT. Translation: CASSSTGENTEAFF.

V gene TRBV2 combines with J gene TRBJ2-7, with 7 bases lining up with TRBD1. This CDR3 comprises 17 residues. CDR1 SNHLY and CDR2 FYNNEI come from the germline V gene. With 6 bases clipped from V and 2 bases from J, the junction kept 16 bases outside the gene matches. In nucleotides, the CDR3 is TGTGCCAGCAGGCCCAGGGTTGCCGGGACAGCTACCTACGAGCAGTACTTC. Its translation is CASRPRVAGTATYEQYF.

This clone was counted between two and nine times. This sequence joins TRBV5-6 and TRBJ1-6; no clear D gene. CDR3 length equals 14 residues. The V gene's germline CDR1 is SGHDT and CDR2 YYEEEE. Between the trimmed V and J ends, which lost 2 bases and 14 bases, there was a span of 17 bases. CDR3 residues: CASSFRERASTLHF. The CDR3 DNA reads TGTGCCAGCAGCTTCCGAGAGAGAGCGTCGACCCTCCACTTT.

The CDR3 DNA sequence: TGTGCCAGCAGCTTAGAGGGAGGCGGGGAGCTGTTTTTT. Translation gives CASSLEGGGELFF. The chain recombines TRBV11-3 with TRBJ2-2; D is perhaps TRBD2 (6 bases). This CDR3 spans 13 amino acids. Germline V lookup: CDR1 SGHNT, CDR2 YENEEA. V lost 0 bases, J lost 7 bases, and 6 bases lay in between.

The rearrangement links TRBV27 to TRBJ1-5; D call uncertain. V lost 6 bases and J 3 bases, leaving 12 bases between the germline ends. CDR3 length: 14 residues. CDR1 is MNHEY and CDR2 is SMNVEV in the germline V gene (reference sequence). Here the CDR3 DNA reads TGTGCCAGCAGGTCGGGCGCAATCAATCAGCCCCAGCATTTT. Amino acids: CASRSGAINQPQHF.

The chain links TRBV5-1 to TRBJ2-7, with no clear D. Germline V lookup: CDR1 SGHRS, CDR2 YFSETQ. The CDR3 has 14 amino acids. V lost 0 bases and J 6 bases, leaving 13 bases between the germline ends. The CDR3 DNA reads TGCGCCAGCAGCTTGGATCATGCTGGGGTCGAGCAGTACTTC. Translating gives CASSLDHAGVEQYF.

The chain has TRBV28 and TRBJ1-5; D is unresolved. The V gene's germline CDR1 is MDHEN and CDR2 SYDVKM. This CDR3 contains 14 residues. Trimming shortened V by 5 bases and J by 3 bases, and 11 bases separated the two germline ends. The CDR3 sequence is CASSRRGFNQPQHF. The CDR3 DNA follows: TGTGCCAGCAGTCGCCGGGGATTCAATCAGCCCCAGCATTTT.

This clone appeared once. The chain has TRBV28 and TRBJ1-1; 8 bases align to TRBD1. The CDR3 covers 14 residues. Germline-derived CDR1 and CDR2 are MDHEN and SYDVKM. The trim removed 7 bases at V and 1 base at J, leaving 5 bases unmatched. In DNA, the CDR3 is TGTGCCAGCACCTACGGGACAGGGAACACTGAAGCTTTCTTT. Protein sequence: CASTYGTGNTEAFF.

V usage is TRBV5-1 and J usage is TRBJ2-7; possibly TRBD2 for D (6 bases). Germline CDR1 and CDR2: SGHRS and YFSETQ. The CDR3 contains 14 residues. V was trimmed by 2 bases and J by 5 bases, leaving 14 bases between them. In nucleotides, the CDR3 is TGCGCCAGCAGCTTCGGGGCGGGGTTGGACGAGCAGTACTTC. It codes for CASSFGAGLDEQYF.

The chain uses TRBV6-4 and TRBJ2-3, with TRBD1 matching over 10 bases. Germline V gene lookup returns CDR1 MRHNA and CDR2 SNTAGT. The CDR3 has 15 amino acids. Germline trimming cut 6 bases from V and 2 bases from J; bases unmatched to any gene: 5. The CDR3 loop reads CASSPGTGATDTQYF. Here the CDR3 DNA reads TGTGCCAGCAGCCCCGGGACAGGGGCCACAGATACGCAGTATTTT.

This clone was counted a few times. The CDR3 DNA sequence: TGTGCCAGCAGTTTCTCTATTAACTATGGCTACACCTTC. Amino acid sequence: CASSFSINYGYTF. The rearrangement joins TRBV27 to TRBJ1-2; no clear D. Trimming removed 3 bases at V and 1 base at J, with 6 bases between. The CDR3 runs 13 residues. Germline CDR1 reads MNHEY; CDR2 reads SMNVEV (reference sequence).

The chain has TRBV28 and TRBJ2-1, with D maybe TRBD1 (6 bases). Germline V gives CDR1 MDHEN, CDR2 SYDVKM. The CDR3 is made up of 12 amino acids. The germline V and J ends were trimmed by 6 bases and 9 bases, with 12 bases remaining between them. The CDR3 here is CASSPGGLEQFF. For the CDR3, the DNA is TGTGCCAGCAGCCCTGGGGGCCTTGAGCAGTTCTTC.

The V and J genes are TRBV5-1 and TRBJ1-1, with 7 bases aligning to TRBD1. With 4 bases clipped from V and 1 base from J, the junction kept 4 bases outside the gene matches. The CDR3 extends over 14 amino acids. Germline loops: CDR1 SGHRS, CDR2 YFSETQ. CDR3 amino acids: CASSRGLGNTEAFF. CDR3 DNA sequence: TGCGCCAGCAGCAGGGGGCTGGGGAACACTGAAGCTTTCTTT.

The chain recombines TRBV7-8 with TRBJ2-3, with 8 bases lining up with TRBD1. With 5 bases clipped from V and 5 bases from J, the junction kept 15 bases outside the gene matches. The germline V gene has CDR1 SGHVS and CDR2 FQNEAQ. The length of the CDR3 is 17 residues. CDR3 residues: CASSIGRFRGRIDTQYF. The CDR3 bases are TGTGCCAGCAGCATAGGAAGGTTCAGGGGGCGCATAGATACGCAGTATTTT.

The CDR3 region has the DNA TGCGCCAGCAGCTTGGAGGGCAGGACCTACGAGCAGTACTTC. It translates to CASSLEGRTYEQYF. The rearrangement joins TRBV5-1 to TRBJ2-7; D unclear. V gave up 0 bases and J gave up 2 bases, with 9 bases separating them. This CDR3 is 14 amino acids long. Germline CDR1 is SGHRS and CDR2 is YFSETQ. Based on the CDR3 plus reference TRBV5-1 and TRBJ2-7, the full variable domain is KAGVTQTPRYLIKTRGQQVTLSCSPISGHRSVSWYQQTPGQGLQFLFEYFSETQRNKGNFPGRFSGRQFSNSRSEMNVSTLELGDSALYLCASSLEGRTYEQYFGPGTRLTVT.

This clone was detected only a few times. This rearrangement joins TRBV11-3 to TRBJ2-3, with D possibly being TRBD1 (5 bases). Trimming removed 0 bases at V and 4 bases at J, with 11 bases between. Germline values: CDR1 SGHNT, CDR2 YENEEA. This CDR3 region has 15 residues. This CDR3 is CASSLDGRDSDTQYF. CDR3 nucleotide sequence: TGTGCCAGCAGCTTAGACGGCAGGGATTCAGATACGCAGTATTTT. The full variable domain, completed using reference TRBV11-3 and TRBJ2-3, is EAGVVQSPRYKIIEKKQPVAFWCNPISGHNTLYWYLQNLGQGPELLIRYENEEAVDDSQLPKDRFSAERLKGVDSTLKIQPAELGDSAVYLCASSLDGRDSDTQYFGPGTRLTVL.

This sequence joins TRBV19 and TRBJ1-1; no clear D gene. The V gene lost 5 bases and the J gene lost 7 bases, with 17 bases spanning the gap. The CDR3 has 14 residues. The germline V gene has CDR1 LNHDA and CDR2 SQIVND (reference sequence). The CDR3 spells CASSDNLMTDEAFF. The DNA for the CDR3 is TGTGCCAGTAGTGACAATCTCATGACTGATGAAGCTTTCTTT.

V gene TRBV28 combines with J gene TRBJ2-7; no definite D call. The V and J ends lost 10 bases and 6 bases respectively, with 13 bases between them. The CDR3 spans 11 residues. Germline V lookup: CDR1 MDHEN, CDR2 SYDVKM. CDR3 protein: CANSAGFEQYF. CDR3 bases: TGTGCCAACTCGGCCGGGTTCGAGCAGTACTTC.

In this sample, this clone turned up a few times. The chain recombines TRBV6-1 with TRBJ2-7; D uncertain. With 3 bases removed from V and 2 bases from J, the gap between germline ends came to 8 bases. The CDR3 totals 13 residues. Germline CDR1 and CDR2: MNHNS and SASEGT. In nucleotides, the CDR3 is TGTGCCAGCAGTGATTTGATCGCCTACGAGCAGTACTTC. It is translated as CASSDLIAYEQYF.

This sequence joins TRBV28 and TRBJ1-5, with D perhaps matching TRBD1 (5 bases). Between the trimmed V and J ends, which lost 6 bases and 0 bases, there was a span of 12 bases. In germline, CDR1 is MDHEN, CDR2 SYDVKM. The CDR3 covers 15 residues. The DNA of the CDR3 is TGTGCCAGCAGCTACGACAGTTATAGCAATCAGCCCCAGCATTTT. This gives the protein CASSYDSYSNQPQHF.